Below, 21 T cell receptor beta chains from the same sample are listed, as sequenced in a study of CXCR3-negative and CXCR3-positive naive CD8 T cells (dated by TCRdb to between 2018 and 2021). Their recognized antigens are unknown. Sequencer: NextSeq 550. The Human TCR Profiling Kit (MiLaboratory) was used to make UMI-labeled 5' RACE TRB cDNA libraries. Following TCRdb reprocessing, every CDR3 protein sequence forms one entry, and DNA is not provided. The data table for this sample lists 90,000 to 100,000 distinct CDR3 sequences. In total, the top ten clones hold 1.1% of the sample. What the research found in general, with its limitations: TRB CDR3s from CXCR3-positive naive cells showed higher hydrophobicity (lower Kidera factor 4), lower energy, and higher strength and volume indices than CXCR3-negative naive cells.

Sequenced input: naive CXCR3+ CD8+ T cells from blood. Interpreted using the paper, the cell subset or site label stands for: CD45RO-CCR7+CD27+CD95- naive CD8+ T cells expressing CXCR3 (TNR3+). These receptors came from a human donor in good health. Some clones in this sample may be carry-over from other donors' samples.

The chain joins TRBV4-3 to TRBJ1-2; with no DNA, the TCRdb D assignment of TRBD1 cannot be verified. This CDR3 comprises 15 residues. Germline lookup yields CDR1 LGHNA and CDR2 YSLEER. This CDR3 reads CASSQESDRENGYTF.

V usage is TRBV20-1 and J usage is TRBJ1-1; the TCRdb D gene call, TRBD1, has no DNA to confirm it. Per germline, CDR1 DFQATT and CDR2 SNEGSKA (reference sequence). The CDR3 is 14 residues long. This CDR3 reads CSARDPGVDTEAFF.

The gene calls are TRBV12-3 or TRBV12-4 and TRBJ1-1. This CDR3 has 13 residues. The CDR3 spells CASSLVAGLEAFF.

This chain links TRBV2 with TRBJ2-7. Germline CDR1 is SNHLY and CDR2 is FYNNEI. This CDR3 comprises 12 residues. CDR3 in amino acids: CASSGESYEQYF.

The chain carries TRBV7-2 and TRBJ2-4; TCRdb's D gene call, TRBD2, goes unchecked for lack of DNA. From germline, CDR1 is SGHTA and CDR2 FQGNSA. The CDR3 consists of 16 residues. CDR3: CASSSLSVEAKNIQYF.

The rearrangement joins TRBV7-2 to TRBJ1-5; TCRdb reports TRBD1, a call that lacks DNA to check it against. Germline CDR1 and CDR2: SGHTA and FQGNSA. The CDR3 has 15 amino acids. The CDR3 spells CASSLRGAHREPQHF.

The chain combines TRBV20-1 with TRBJ2-1. The CDR3 has 16 amino acids. From germline, CDR1 is DFQATT and CDR2 SNEGSKA (reference sequence). The CDR3: CSARDLGGSSYNEQFF.

This chain joins TRBV12-5 and TRBJ1-1; TCRdb names TRBD1, which stays unverified in the absence of DNA. In germline, CDR1 is LGHNT, CDR2 FRNRAP. CDR3 length: 13 residues. CDR3: CASGLGRFAEAFF. Using reference TRBV12-5 and TRBJ1-1 for the parts outside the CDR3, the full variable domain is DARVTQTPRHKVTEMGQEVTMRCQPILGHNTVFWYRQTMMQGLELLAYFRNRAPLDDSGMPKDRFSAEMPDATLATLKIQPSEPRDSAVYFCASGLGRFAEAFFGQGTRLTVV.

The V call is TRBV27, the J call TRBJ2-1; there is no DNA to check the TCRdb D call of TRBD1. The CDR3 extends over 15 amino acids. Looked up from germline, CDR1 is MNHEY and CDR2 is SMNVEV (reference sequence). CDR3 residues: CASRADMGPYNEQFF.

This rearrangement joins TRBV10-2 to TRBJ2-7; TCRdb outputs TRBD1, but without DNA this stays unchecked. This CDR3 comprises 15 residues. Germline loops: CDR1 WSHSY, CDR2 SAAADI. The CDR3 spells CASSGPGQGAHEQYF.

The V call is TRBV5-1, the J call TRBJ2-7; TCRdb names TRBD1, which stays unverified in the absence of DNA. From germline, CDR1 is SGHRS and CDR2 YFSETQ. This CDR3 is 14 amino acids long. This chain's CDR3 is CASSIGTAAYEQYF. The whole variable domain, filled in from reference TRBV5-1 and TRBJ2-7, reads KAGVTQTPRYLIKTRGQQVTLSCSPISGHRSVSWYQQTPGQGLQFLFEYFSETQRNKGNFPGRFSGRQFSNSRSEMNVSTLELGDSALYLCASSIGTAAYEQYFGPGTRLTVT.

The V and J genes are TRBV7-9 and TRBJ1-1; TCRdb outputs TRBD1, but without DNA this stays unchecked. Germline-derived CDR1 and CDR2 are SEHNR and FQNEAQ (reference sequence). This CDR3 is 13 amino acids long. The CDR3 sequence: CASSLVGQPLAFF.

The chain employs TRBV7-8 and TRBJ2-7; the D call of TRBD2 rests on TCRdb alone, since no DNA is present to check it. This CDR3 spans 12 amino acids. CDR1 and CDR2 from the germline V gene are SGHVS and FQNEAQ. The CDR3 sequence is CASSGGTHEQYF.

The chain combines TRBV3-1 with TRBJ2-7. Germline loops: CDR1 LGHDT, CDR2 YNNKEL (reference sequence). CDR3 size: 12 residues. This chain's CDR3 is CASSQVNYEQYF.

The chain joins TRBV5-5 to TRBJ1-5. Germline V gene lookup returns CDR1 SGHKS and CDR2 YYEKEE (reference sequence). This CDR3 region has 18 residues. CDR3 residues: CASSFAPIDGYSNQPQHF.

This chain links TRBV11-3 with TRBJ2-1; the TCRdb call, TRBD1, lacks DNA for checking. The germline CDR1 and CDR2 sequences are SGHNT and YENEEA. The CDR3 contains 16 residues. The CDR3 sequence is CASSLRGGSSYNEQFF.

Here the CDR3 reads CASSVEIRQQNTGELFF. This chain links TRBV9 with TRBJ2-2. CDR1 and CDR2 (germline): SGDLS, YYNGEE. The CDR3 length is 17 residues.

V usage is TRBV29-1 and J usage is TRBJ2-7. The CDR3 covers 13 residues. The germline gives CDR1 SQVTM, CDR2 ANQGSEA. CDR3 in amino acids: CSVVWHHFYEQYF.

The genes are TRBV28 and TRBJ2-1; checking the TCRdb D call of TRBD2 is not possible without DNA. Germline lookup yields CDR1 MDHEN and CDR2 SYDVKM. There are 16 residues in the CDR3. CDR3 region: CASSLNTPRGYNEQFF.

The chain is built from TRBV4-2 and TRBJ2-7; TCRdb gives TRBD1 as the D gene, but with no DNA this cannot be confirmed. This CDR3 spans 17 amino acids. Germline lookup yields CDR1 LGHNA and CDR2 YNFKEQ. The CDR3 is CASSHPPSPGFSYEQYF.

The gene calls are TRBV5-6 and TRBJ2-7; TCRdb selects TRBD1, and the lack of DNA leaves this call unchecked. The CDR3 totals 14 residues. The germline gives CDR1 SGHDT, CDR2 YYEEEE. CDR3 loop: CASSWGTGTYEQYF. Using reference TRBV5-6 and TRBJ2-7 for the parts outside the CDR3, the full variable domain is DAGVTQSPTHLIKTRGQQVTLRCSPKSGHDTVSWYQQALGQGPQFIFQYYEEEERQRGNFPDRFSGHQFPNYSSELNVNALLLGDSALYLCASSWGTGTYEQYFGPGTRLTVT.